The following is a TCR beta chain sequence with its context. The antigen is undetermined. These data come from a study of TIL therapy for anti-PD-1-resistant metastatic lung cancer. Across the study: Tumors had a median PD-L1 proportion score of more than 5%. General study results and limits: Patients were highly selected, enriched for treatment-naive, never-smoker and oncogene-addicted cases. TIL clonotype persistence in blood showed no apparent association with response.

Time point described: pre-treatment sample, taken before nivolumab and TIL therapy. Patients were adults with stage 4 NSCLC. The immunoSEQ assay was v3. Measured with immunoSEQ multiplex PCR; TCRdb has only the in-frame clones, and not every one. The sample has around 20,000 clones; about 80% are singletons. The germline V and J ends were trimmed by 2 bases and 0 bases, with 5 bases remaining between them. The V gene's germline CDR1 is MNHNS and CDR2 SASEGT. CDR3 size: 15 residues. The specimen comprised blood, sampled at baseline. The J gene is TRBJ2-6, the V gene TRBV6-1; D is undetermined. This receptor was taken from a person aged 25 to 85 with non-small cell lung cancer. As DNA, the CDR3 is TGTGCCAGCAGTGAATCCCCCTCTGGGGCCAACGTCCTGACTTTC. It codes for CASSESPSGANVLTF.